This TCR beta chain comes out of a study of T cells in Graves' hyperthyroidism and ophthalmopathy. CDR1 and CDR2 (germline): DFQATT, SNEGSKA (reference sequence). The CDR3 consists of 11 residues. V was cut by 5 bases and J by 6 bases, with 10 bases left in between. Points from the study as a whole: Most clonotypes expanded in the thyroid (above 0.001) were also present in blood.

There are a few counts of this clonotype. The antigen remains unidentified. TCR beta CDR3 sequences were amplified from RNA transcripts. The primer set for the first-round RT-PCR of the TCR CDR3 was HTBI. Each CDR3 protein is one row after TCRdb ran MiXCR on the multiplex PCR reads. The table shows under 350,000 distinct CDR3 sequences, with 20% to 25% occurring only once. Hyperthyroidism of Graves' type that showed no ophthalmopathy progression within 18 months was stable. Newly diagnosed patients aged 18 to 65 had hyperthyroidism of under 2 months' duration. Uncontrolled infection, other autoimmune disease, pregnancy or lactation led to exclusion.

Sequenced material: blood. This sequence was found in a woman between 50 and 59 years old with Graves' hyperthyroidism. The chain links TRBV20-1 to TRBJ1-1; unclear D gene. This CDR3 is CSAPLGSEAFF. CDR3 bases: TGCAGTGCTCCGTTAGGCTCTGAAGCTTTCTTT.